This T cell receptor (beta chain) was observed in a study of breast tumors, draining lymph nodes, adjacent tissues. The study's findings and limits: Luminal-like breast cancer showed significantly greater tumor-nontumor repertoire similarity than basal-like breast cancer did. Data fit most tumor T cells coming from lymph node, expanding in tumor. Compared with lymph nodes, tumors were less diverse; compared with nontumor tissue, more. Tumor T cell lymph node origin was a supported hypothesis, not proven.

CDR3 length: 16 amino acids. The V end was cut by 5 bases, the J end by 11 bases, with 22 bases between. TCRdb reanalysed the multiplex PCR reads using MiXCR and keeps one entry per CDR3 protein. The table records fewer than 90,000 distinct CDR3 sequences, approximately 30% of them present only once. The lymph nodes were axillary draining lymph nodes from breast cancer patients. In its sample, this clonotype was seen a few times. Its antigen is unknown. This may stem from a read error, because a much larger clone lies one nucleotide away. The origin of this receptor is a female donor with breast cancer. Some clones in this sample may be carry-over from other donors' samples. The chain couples TRBV6-7 to TRBJ1-6; a weak D match, TRBD1 (6 bases). TRBV6-7 is labeled an ORF, and its function is uncertain. Source material: axillary lymph node tissue. CDR3 in amino acids: CASSHLHRETDPPLHF. The DNA of the CDR3 is TGTGCCAGCAGTCACCTACACAGGGAAACGGATCCACCCCTCCACTTT.